These 8 T cell receptor beta chains share one sample of origin, sequenced in a study of CD8+CD57+ T cells in acquired aplastic anemia. For CDR3 and TCR beta VDJ profiling, genomic DNA was the template used. MiXCR, run by TCRdb on the reads, gives a single entry per CDR3 protein. The sample records more than 200,000 distinct CDR3 sequences, roughly 45% being singletons. The sequenced patients had an expansion of CD8+CD57+ cells seen by flow cytometry. Sequencing was done on a sample of sorted CD4+, CD8+, or CD8+CD57+ T cells (not recorded which) from PBMCs. These receptors originate from a human donor with aplastic anemia.

This clonotype was counted many times. The gene calls are TRBV19 and TRBJ2-6; the D gene is possibly TRBD1 (8 bases). Trimming pared 9 bases from V and 0 bases from J, leaving 15 bases between. CDR3 length equals 16 residues. Germline CDR1 LNHDA, CDR2 SQIVND (reference sequence). As DNA, the CDR3 is TGTGCCAGCGACAGGGGAGGGATCTCTGGGGCCAACGTCCTGACTTTC. This encodes CASDRGGISGANVLTF.

The rearrangement links TRBV2 to TRBJ2-5; D is unclear. The V gene's germline CDR1 is SNHLY and CDR2 FYNNEI. V lost 4 bases, J lost 3 bases, and 6 bases lay in between. The CDR3 has 12 amino acids. The CDR3 nucleotides are TGTGCCAGCAGTGGCAACGAAGAGACCCAGTACTTC. Protein sequence: CASSGNEETQYF.

This clonotype was detected ten times or more. This chain joins TRBV7-9 and TRBJ2-1, with 9 positions matching TRBD1. This CDR3 has 14 amino acids. CDR1 and CDR2 (germline): SEHNR, FQNEAQ (reference sequence). The V and J ends lost 9 bases and 3 bases, in that order; junction bases with no gene match: 6. CDR3 region: CASSMGQGYNEQFF. The CDR3 DNA reads TGTGCCAGTTCCATGGGACAGGGCTACAATGAGCAGTTCTTC.

This clonotype was observed a single time. V gene TRBV15 combines with J gene TRBJ1-1, with a tentative D call TRBD1 (5 bases). Germline lookup yields CDR1 LNHNV and CDR2 YYDKDF (reference sequence). The CDR3 loop spans 15 amino acids. Trimming took 0 bases from V and 5 from J, leaving 13 bases between them. The CDR3 here is CATSREDLKGTEAFF. CDR3 DNA: TGTGCCACCAGCAGAGAGGACCTAAAGGGGACTGAAGCTTTCTTT. Together with reference TRBV15 and TRBJ1-1, the CDR3 gives the full variable domain: DAMVIQNPRYQVTQFGKPVTLSCSQTLNHNVMYWYQQKSSQAPKLLFHYYDKDFNNEADTPDNFQSRRPNTSFCFLDIRSPGLGDTAMYLCATSREDLKGTEAFFGQGTRLTVV.

The chain carries TRBV5-6 and TRBJ1-4; D might be TRBD1 (5 bases). V dropped 3 bases and J dropped 8 bases, with 26 bases sitting between them. CDR1 and CDR2 (germline): SGHDT, YYEEEE. The CDR3 covers 18 residues. CDR3 bases: TGTGCCAGCAGCTCCCAGGGTGCGGCCCTGGGGGTAAAAGAAAAACTGTTTTTT. This encodes CASSSQGAALGVKEKLFF.

This clonotype appeared a few times. The chain joins TRBV25-1 to TRBJ2-7; 14 bases match TRBD2. Germline V gene lookup returns CDR1 MGHDK and CDR2 SYGVNS. Trimming removed 4 bases from V and 2 bases from J; junction bases left unmatched: 10. The CDR3 covers 18 residues. CDR3 bases: TGTGCCAGCAGTGGCCACGCCCTGACTAGCGGGGGGGCCTACGAGCAGTACTTC. This gives the protein CASSGHALTSGGAYEQYF.

This clonotype has a count of ten or more. The rearrangement uses TRBV5-6 and TRBJ2-3, with 11 bases that match TRBD1. With 3 bases clipped from V and 7 bases from J, the junction kept 19 bases outside the gene matches. This CDR3 contains 19 residues. Germline lookup yields CDR1 SGHDT and CDR2 YYEEEE. Here the CDR3 DNA reads TGTGCCAGCAGCTCCCTCAGGTCGGGACAGGGGGGCCTCACGAATACGCAGTATTTT. Residues: CASSSLRSGQGGLTNTQYF.

CDR3: CASSLLPDGKQYF. For the CDR3, the DNA is TGTGCCAGCAGTTTGCTCCCGGACGGAAAGCAGTACTTC. V is TRBV7-3 and J is TRBJ2-7; no clear D. Trimming stripped 6 bases from V and 8 bases from J, with 17 bases between. This CDR3 is 13 amino acids long. CDR1 SGHTA and CDR2 FQGTGA come from the germline V gene.